This T cell receptor beta chain was obtained from a study of CD8 T cells in Susac syndrome. The authors sequenced TCR beta from blood CD8+ and CD4+ T cells. Patients with Susac syndrome met diagnostic criteria defined recently for definite or probable disease. CDR1 is LGHDT and CDR2 is YNNKEL in the germline V gene (reference sequence). The CDR3 consists of 15 residues. V was pared by 4 bases and J by 4 bases, with 9 bases of the junction left unmatched. RNA amounts of about 0.5 to 1 ug underwent reverse transcription with random hexamers. MiXCR, applied by TCRdb to the immunoSEQ multiplex PCR reads, yields one record per CDR3 protein. The sample consists of 200,000 or so distinct CDR3 sequences, around 95% of them appearing once.

The specimen was CD4+ T cells from PBMCs. The TCR was taken from a human donor with Susac syndrome. The chain links TRBV3-1 to TRBJ2-7, with 8 bases lining up with TRBD2. CDR3 DNA: TGTGCCAGCAGCCGAGAGGGAACGGGGGGGTACGAGCAGTACTTC. Translated, it gives CASSREGTGGYEQYF.